These 15 T cell receptor beta chains were sequenced from one sample in a study of T-cell reconstitution after alpha-beta-depleted transplantation in children. Unique molecular identifiers were built into the TCRbeta library. Each CDR3 protein gets one entry after TCRdb re-called the PCR reads with MiXCR. Of around 450,000 distinct CDR3 sequences in the sample, about 45% were seen once. Source: PBMCs, taken before TCRalphabeta/CD19-depleted stem cell transplant. These receptors were obtained from a girl aged 2 to 10 with aplastic anemia, due to receive a stem cell transplant.

The chain uses TRBV5-4 and TRBJ2-7, with 8 nucleotides matching TRBD1. In germline, CDR1 is SGHNT, CDR2 YYREEE (reference sequence). J gave up 7 bases and V 5 bases, and 11 bases lay outside the gene matches. The CDR3 totals 14 residues. This CDR3 reads CASSTDRGWGEQYF. The CDR3 DNA is TGTGCCAGCAGTACCGACAGGGGCTGGGGTGAGCAGTACTTC.

This clonotype was counted only a few times. The gene calls are TRBV7-2 and TRBJ1-3; 11 bases fit TRBD1. The CDR3 runs to 17 residues. V was clipped by 2 bases and J by 2 bases; unmatched bases: 5. Germline-derived CDR1 and CDR2 are SGHTA and FQGNSA. CDR3 DNA sequence: TGTGCCAGCAGCTTAACCGGACAGGGGGCGGCTGGAAACACCATATATTTT. The encoded protein is CASSLTGQGAAGNTIYF.

This clonotype was recorded at least ten times. The CDR3: CAISESPSPVADGELFF. The CDR3 region has the DNA TGTGCCATCAGTGAGTCCCCCAGTCCGGTAGCGGACGGGGAGCTGTTTTTT. The chain links TRBV10-3 to TRBJ2-2; possible D gene TRBD2, 6 bases. This CDR3 is 17 amino acids long. Trimming cost V 0 bases and J 7 bases, with 18 bases left between them. Germline V gene sequence: CDR1 ENHRY, CDR2 SYGVKD.

V and J are TRBV9 and TRBJ2-3; D might be TRBD1 or TRBD2, each matching 5 bases. The CDR3 spans 16 residues. CDR1 and CDR2 from the germline V gene are SGDLS and YYNGEE. V lost 2 bases to trimming and J lost 1 base, with 14 bases between them. CDR3 loop: CASSVKEGSGTDTQYF. In DNA form, the CDR3 reads TGTGCCAGCAGCGTTAAAGAGGGGTCAGGCACAGATACGCAGTATTTT.

V gene TRBV27 combines with J gene TRBJ2-1, with a weak D call TRBD2 (6 bases). The CDR3 runs to 14 residues. Per germline, CDR1 MNHEY and CDR2 SMNVEV (reference sequence). Trimming stripped 4 bases from V and 10 bases from J, with 17 bases between. CDR3 sequence (DNA): TGTGCCAGCAGTTCAGCGACTAGAGGGAGCGAGCAGTTCTTC. Translated, it gives CASSSATRGSEQFF.

This clonotype has a handful of counts. The chain employs TRBV4-1 and TRBJ2-5; D unresolved. The V gene lost 4 bases and the J gene lost 1 base, with 10 bases spanning the gap. Looked up from germline, CDR1 is MGHRA and CDR2 is YSYEKL. The CDR3 contains 14 residues. The CDR3 coding sequence is TGCGCCAGCAGCCCCTCGGGTTTCCAAGAGACCCAGTACTTC. Translating it yields CASSPSGFQETQYF.

The V call is TRBV3-1, the J call TRBJ1-6; D not resolved. V gave up 4 bases and J gave up 0 bases, with 16 bases separating them. The length of the CDR3 is 18 residues. Germline-derived CDR1 and CDR2 are LGHDT and YNNKEL (reference sequence). The CDR3 spells CASSLRTGTSSYNSPLHF. DNA for the CDR3: TGTGCCAGCAGCCTACGGACGGGTACTAGCTCCTATAATTCACCCCTCCACTTT.

The rearrangement links TRBV5-1 to TRBJ2-7; tentative D call: TRBD1 (6 bases). The germline V gene has CDR1 SGHRS and CDR2 YFSETQ. The CDR3 runs 15 residues. V was pared by 6 bases and J by 6 bases, with 22 bases between. The CDR3 DNA sequence: TGCGCCAGCATGAAACAGACAGGAGATAAGGGCGAGCAGTACTTC. Translated: CASMKQTGDKGEQYF.

V and J are TRBV28 and TRBJ2-1; 9 nucleotides match TRBD2. Germline V gene sequence: CDR1 MDHEN, CDR2 SYDVKM. Trimming took 6 bases from V and 2 from J; bases not matched to a gene: 5. The CDR3 loop spans 15 amino acids. The CDR3 region is CASRPPSGTYNEQFF. In nucleotides, the CDR3 is TGTGCCAGCAGACCCCCTAGCGGGACCTACAATGAGCAGTTCTTC.

The rearrangement links TRBV12-3 or TRBV12-4 to TRBJ1-3; TRBD1 matches 8 bases. This CDR3 comprises 16 residues. V lost 5 bases and J lost 3; bases outside the gene matches: 9. The CDR3 sequence is CASSPMDRVGGNTIYF. CDR3 sequence (DNA): TGTGCCAGCAGTCCTATGGACAGGGTGGGTGGAAACACCATATATTTT.

In this sample, this clonotype turned up a few times. The J gene is TRBJ2-1, the V gene TRBV20-1, with D possibly matching TRBD2 (6 bases). Germline lookup yields CDR1 DFQATT and CDR2 SNEGSKA (reference sequence). CDR3 size: 15 residues. The V end lost 1 base, the J end lost 9 bases, and 19 bases lay between the germline ends. This CDR3 reads CSARVGSGPTSEQFF. CDR3 nucleotide sequence: TGCAGTGCTAGAGTAGGTAGCGGTCCTACGAGTGAGCAGTTCTTC.

This clonotype was seen a handful of times. The chain recombines TRBV15 with TRBJ1-2; 9 bases fit TRBD1. The CDR3 has 14 residues. The germline gives CDR1 LNHNV, CDR2 YYDKDF (reference sequence). V shed 5 bases and J 1 base; nucleotides not matched to a gene: 2. CDR3 loop: CATSGTGFNYGYTF. For the CDR3, the DNA is TGTGCCACCAGCGGGACAGGGTTTAACTATGGCTACACCTTC.

The chain carries TRBV20-1 and TRBJ2-7; the D is unclear. The CDR3 totals 12 residues. V lost 2 bases and J 7 bases, leaving 12 bases between the germline ends. Germline V lookup: CDR1 DFQATT, CDR2 SNEGSKA (reference sequence). CDR3 bases: TGCAGTGCTAGACAGTCTTCTAGGGAGCAGTACTTC. Amino acids: CSARQSSREQYF.

The gene calls are TRBV6-1 and TRBJ2-1; 7 nucleotides agree with TRBD2. The germline V gene has CDR1 MNHNS and CDR2 SASEGT. Unmatched junction bases numbered 13, after V lost 5 bases and J lost 3 bases. The CDR3 is 17 residues long. CDR3 DNA: TGTGCCAGCAGTAGCCGCCGAGGGGCTAGCGGCTACAATGAGCAGTTCTTC. This gives the protein CASSSRRGASGYNEQFF.

The rearrangement links TRBV7-8 to TRBJ2-5; D is unclear. This CDR3 is built from 14 residues. Germline-derived CDR1 and CDR2 are SGHVS and FQNEAQ. The ends were cut back, 3 bases at V and 3 bases at J, with 11 bases in the middle. The DNA for the CDR3 is TGTGCCAGCAGCTTCCGGGCTCTAGAAGAGACCCAGTACTTC. Translated, it gives CASSFRALEETQYF. Variable domain in full (rest from reference TRBV7-8 and TRBJ2-5): GAGVSQSPRYKVAKRGQDVALRCDPISGHVSLFWYQQALGQGPEFLTYFQNEAQLDKSGLPSDRFFAERPEGSVSTLKIQRTQQEDSAVYLCASSFRALEETQYFGPGTRLLVL.